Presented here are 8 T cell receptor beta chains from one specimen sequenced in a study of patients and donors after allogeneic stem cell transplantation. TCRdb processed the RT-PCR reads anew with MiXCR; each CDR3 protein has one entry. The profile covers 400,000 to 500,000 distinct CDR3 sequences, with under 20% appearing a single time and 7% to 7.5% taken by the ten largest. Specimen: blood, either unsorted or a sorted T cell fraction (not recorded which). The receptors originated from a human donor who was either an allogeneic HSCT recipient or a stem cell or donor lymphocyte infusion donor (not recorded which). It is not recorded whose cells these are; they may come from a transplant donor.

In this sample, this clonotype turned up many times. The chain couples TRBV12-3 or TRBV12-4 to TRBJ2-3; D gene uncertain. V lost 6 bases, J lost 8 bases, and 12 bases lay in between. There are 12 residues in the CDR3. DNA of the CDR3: TGTGCCAGCAGCCTGAGGAAGGGTACGCAGTATTTT. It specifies CASSLRKGTQYF.

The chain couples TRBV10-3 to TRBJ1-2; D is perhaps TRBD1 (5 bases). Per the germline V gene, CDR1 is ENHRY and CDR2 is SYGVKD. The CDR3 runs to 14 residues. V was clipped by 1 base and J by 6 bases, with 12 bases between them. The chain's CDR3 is CAISELRGLDGYTF. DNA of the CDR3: TGTGCCATCAGTGAGTTGAGGGGCCTCGATGGCTACACCTTC.

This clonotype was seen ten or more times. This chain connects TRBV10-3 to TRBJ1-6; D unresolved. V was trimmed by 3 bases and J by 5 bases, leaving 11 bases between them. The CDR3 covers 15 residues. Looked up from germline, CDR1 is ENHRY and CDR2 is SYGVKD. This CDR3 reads CAISEGHKNNSPLHF. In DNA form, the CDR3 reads TGTGCCATCAGTGAAGGGCACAAAAATAATTCACCCCTCCACTTT.

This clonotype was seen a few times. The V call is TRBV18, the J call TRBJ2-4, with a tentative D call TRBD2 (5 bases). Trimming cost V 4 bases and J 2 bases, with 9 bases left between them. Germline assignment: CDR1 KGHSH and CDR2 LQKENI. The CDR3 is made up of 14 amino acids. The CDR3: CASSHSGTKNIQYF. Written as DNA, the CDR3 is TGTGCCAGCTCACACTCGGGGACCAAAAACATTCAGTACTTC.

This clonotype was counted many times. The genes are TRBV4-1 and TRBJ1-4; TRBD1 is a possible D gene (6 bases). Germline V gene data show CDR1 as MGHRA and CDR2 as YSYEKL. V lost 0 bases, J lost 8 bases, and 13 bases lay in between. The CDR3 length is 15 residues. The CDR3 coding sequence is TGCGCCAGCAGCCAAGAAAGGGGGGCGCGCGAAAAACTGTTTTTT. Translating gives CASSQERGAREKLFF.

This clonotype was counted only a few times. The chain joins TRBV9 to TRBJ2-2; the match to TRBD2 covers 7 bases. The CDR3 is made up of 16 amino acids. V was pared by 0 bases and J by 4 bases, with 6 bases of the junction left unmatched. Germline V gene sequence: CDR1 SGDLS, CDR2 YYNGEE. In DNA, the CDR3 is TGTGCCAGCAGCGTAGACTCGCGGGGGACCACCGGGGAGCTGTTTTTT. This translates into CASSVDSRGTTGELFF. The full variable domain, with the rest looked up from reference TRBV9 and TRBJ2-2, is DSGVTQTPKHLITATGQRVTLRCSPRSGDLSVYWYQQSLDQGLQFLIQYYNGEERAKGNILERFSAQQFPDLHSELNLSSLELGDSALYFCASSVDSRGTTGELFFGEGSRLTVL.

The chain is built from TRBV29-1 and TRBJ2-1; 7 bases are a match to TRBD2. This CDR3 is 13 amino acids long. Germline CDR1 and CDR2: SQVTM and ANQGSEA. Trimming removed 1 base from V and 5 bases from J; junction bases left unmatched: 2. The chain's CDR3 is CSVEVLADNEQFF. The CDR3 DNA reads TGCAGCGTTGAAGTCCTAGCGGACAATGAGCAGTTCTTC.

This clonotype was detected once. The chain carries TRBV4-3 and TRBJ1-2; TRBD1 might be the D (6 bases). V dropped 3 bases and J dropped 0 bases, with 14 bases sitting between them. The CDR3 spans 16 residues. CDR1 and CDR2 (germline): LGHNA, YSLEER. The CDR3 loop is CASSQVGHPANYGYTF. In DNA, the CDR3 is TGCGCCAGCAGCCAGGTGGGACACCCAGCTAACTATGGCTACACCTTC.